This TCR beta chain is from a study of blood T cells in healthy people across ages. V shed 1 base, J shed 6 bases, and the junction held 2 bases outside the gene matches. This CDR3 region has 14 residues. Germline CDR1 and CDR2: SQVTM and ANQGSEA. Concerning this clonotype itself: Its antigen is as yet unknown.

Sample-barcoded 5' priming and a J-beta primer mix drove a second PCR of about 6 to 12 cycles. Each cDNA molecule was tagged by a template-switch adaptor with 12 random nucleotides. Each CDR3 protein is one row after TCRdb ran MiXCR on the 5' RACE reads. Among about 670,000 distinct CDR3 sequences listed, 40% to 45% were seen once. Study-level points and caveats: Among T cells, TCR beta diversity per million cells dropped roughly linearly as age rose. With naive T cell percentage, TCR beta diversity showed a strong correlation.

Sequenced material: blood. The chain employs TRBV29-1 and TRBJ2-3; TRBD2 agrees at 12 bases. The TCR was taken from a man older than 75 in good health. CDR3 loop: CSVEGTSGRDTQYF. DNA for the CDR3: TGCAGCGTTGAAGGAACTAGCGGGAGGGATACGCAGTATTTT.